This T cell receptor beta chain originates from a study of shared clonotypes between healthy human individuals. CDR3 length: 18 residues. J was trimmed by 6 bases and V by 0 bases; bases with no gene match: 12. The germline gives CDR1 LNHNV, CDR2 YYDKDF (reference sequence). Study-level findings and limits: It was the non-shared clonotypes that had lower generation probabilities than clonotypes shared by all four donors.

Concerning this clone itself: The antigen remains unidentified.

The sorted-subset replicate PCRs were given roughly 190 ng DNA, which is 30,000 or so T cell genomes. TCRdb's table, derived via immunoSEQ multiplex PCR, lists solely in-frame clones and lacks some. Among 1.5 million to 2.5 million clones listed, about 94% were seen once. Naive CD8 cells lacked CD45RO, underwent positive selection for CCR7 and left out terminally differentiated effector memory CD45RA+ cells. The source of this sequence is a man aged 18 to 29 in good health. Material: naive CD8+ T cells sorted from blood. This chain joins TRBV15 and TRBJ2-2; 8 bases agree with TRBD1. CDR3 sequence: CATSRDRGRILPPGELFF. The CDR3 DNA sequence: TGTGCCACCAGCAGAGACAGGGGGCGCATTTTACCCCCCGGGGAGCTGTTTTTT.